Listed below are T cell receptor beta chains from one sample, sequenced in a study of T cells in pancreatic ductal adenocarcinoma. Sequencing was performed with immunoSEQ multiplex PCR; in TCRdb, only in-frame clones are kept and a portion is missing. Counted here are approximately 97,000 clones, about 95% occurring once; the ten biggest clones make up 3.1%. Sequencing was done on a sample of PBMCs. Receptors were obtained from a human donor with pancreatic ductal adenocarcinoma. CDR3s include the opening cysteine and the closing phenylalanine or tryptophan. The order of the fields is D gene, J gene, V gene, clone size, CDR3 protein, CDR3 DNA. The D gene is left open where the match is weak. Clone size, where shown, is once, few, many, or a class for clones that have expanded.

TRBD2	TRBJ2-3	TRBV30	-	CAWHVGGGEYF	TGTGCCTGGCATGTCGGCGGGGGGGAGTATTTT
-	TRBJ1-5	TRBV18	-	CASSLGSGWPQHF	TGTGCCAGCTCACTCGGTAGCGGGTGGCCCCAGCATTTT
-	TRBJ2-5	TRBV7-9	once	CASSSGHFQETQYF	TGTGCCAGCAGCTCCGGACACTTCCAAGAGACCCAGTACTTC
-	TRBJ1-2	TRBV19	once	CARRSDYGYTF	TGTGCCAGGCGTTCGGACTATGGCTACACCTTC
TRBD1	TRBJ2-3	TRBV25-1	-	CASSVGTGNPDTQYF	TGTGCCAGCAGTGTAGGGACAGGGAACCCAGATACGCAGTATTTT
TRBD1	TRBJ2-7	TRBV5-1	-	CASSLGTGGVQQYF	TGCGCCAGCAGCTTGGGGACAGGGGGCGTGCAGCAGTACTTC
-	TRBJ1-2	TRBV9	-	CASSDRVGYGYTF	TGTGCCAGCAGCGACAGGGTAGGATATGGCTACACCTTC
-	TRBJ2-5	TRBV5-1	few	CASSVGQSLQETQYF	TGCGCCAGCAGCGTCGGACAGTCCCTTCAAGAGACCCAGTACTTC
TRBD2	TRBJ2-2	TRBV2	-	CASSRLAERTGELFF	TGTGCCAGCAGTCGACTAGCGGAGCGAACCGGGGAGCTGTTTTTT
TRBD2	TRBJ2-7	TRBV28	-	CASSLILAVDISLSYEQYF	TGTGCCAGCAGTTTAATCCTAGCGGTAGATATCAGCCTCTCCTACGAGCAGTACTTC